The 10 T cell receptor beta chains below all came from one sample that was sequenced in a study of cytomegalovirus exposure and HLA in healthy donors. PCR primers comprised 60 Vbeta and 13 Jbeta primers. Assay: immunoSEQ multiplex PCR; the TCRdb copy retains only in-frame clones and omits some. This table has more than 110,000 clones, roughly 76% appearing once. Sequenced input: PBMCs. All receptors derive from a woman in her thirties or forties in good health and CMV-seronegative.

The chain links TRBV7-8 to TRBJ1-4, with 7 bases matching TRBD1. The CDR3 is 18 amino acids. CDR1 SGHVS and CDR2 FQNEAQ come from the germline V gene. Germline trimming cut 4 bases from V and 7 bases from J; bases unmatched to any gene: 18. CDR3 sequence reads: CASSSQPPPGGLGEKLFF. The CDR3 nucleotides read TGTGCCAGCAGCTCACAGCCGCCGCCAGGGGGGTTGGGTGAAAAACTGTTTTTT.

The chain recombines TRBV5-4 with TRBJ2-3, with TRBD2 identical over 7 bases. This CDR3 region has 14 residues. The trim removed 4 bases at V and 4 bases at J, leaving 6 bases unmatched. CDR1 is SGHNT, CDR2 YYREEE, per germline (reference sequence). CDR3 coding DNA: TGTGCCAGCAGCGCGAGCGGGGCGGCAGATACGCAGTATTTT. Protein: CASSASGAADTQYF.

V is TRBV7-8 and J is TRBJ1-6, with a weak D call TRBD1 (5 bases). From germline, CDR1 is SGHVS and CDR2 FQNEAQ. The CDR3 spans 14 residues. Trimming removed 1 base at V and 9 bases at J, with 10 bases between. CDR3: CASSLGRVSSPLHF. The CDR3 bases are TGTGCCAGCAGCTTAGGCAGGGTTAGTTCACCCCTCCACTTT. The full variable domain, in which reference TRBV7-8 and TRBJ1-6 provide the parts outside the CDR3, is GAGVSQSPRYKVAKRGQDVALRCDPISGHVSLFWYQQALGQGPEFLTYFQNEAQLDKSGLPSDRFFAERPEGSVSTLKIQRTQQEDSAVYLCASSLGRVSSPLHFGNGTRLTVT.

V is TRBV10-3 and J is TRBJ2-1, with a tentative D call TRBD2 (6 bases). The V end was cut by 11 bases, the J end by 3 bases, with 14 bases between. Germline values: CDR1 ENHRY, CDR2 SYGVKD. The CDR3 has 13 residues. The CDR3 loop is CASGGVGYNEQFF. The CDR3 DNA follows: TGTGCCTCAGGCGGGGTGGGCTACAATGAGCAGTTCTTC.

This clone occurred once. In DNA, the CDR3 is TGTGCCAGCAGCGTTGGGACATCACCAGGTGAGCAGTACTTC. Protein sequence: CASSVGTSPGEQYF. This chain uses TRBV9 with TRBJ2-7, with D possibly TRBD1 on 6 matching bases. The CDR3 runs 14 residues. Germline V gene data show CDR1 as SGDLS and CDR2 as YYNGEE. V was shortened by 2 bases and J by 7 bases, with 16 bases between the two germline ends.

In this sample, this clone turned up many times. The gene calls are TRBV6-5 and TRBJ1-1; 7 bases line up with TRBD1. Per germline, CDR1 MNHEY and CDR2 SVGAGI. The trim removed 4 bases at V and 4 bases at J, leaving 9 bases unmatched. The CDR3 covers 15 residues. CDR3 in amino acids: CASSSPTGRVTEAFF. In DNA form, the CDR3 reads TGTGCCAGCAGTTCCCCGACAGGGAGAGTCACTGAAGCTTTCTTT.

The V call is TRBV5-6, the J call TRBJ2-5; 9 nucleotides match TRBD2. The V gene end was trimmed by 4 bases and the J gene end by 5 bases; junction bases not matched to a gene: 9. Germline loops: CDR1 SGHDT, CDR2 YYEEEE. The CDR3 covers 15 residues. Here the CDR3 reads CASSTGRGGRETQYF. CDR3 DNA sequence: TGTGCCAGCAGCACCGGGCGGGGGGGCCGTGAGACCCAGTACTTC.

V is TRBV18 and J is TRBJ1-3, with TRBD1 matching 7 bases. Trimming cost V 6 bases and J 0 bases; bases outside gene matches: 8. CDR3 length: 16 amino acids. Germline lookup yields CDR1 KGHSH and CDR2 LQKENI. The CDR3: CASSEGQLRSGNTIYF. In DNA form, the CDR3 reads TGTGCCAGCTCCGAGGGACAGCTTCGCTCTGGAAACACCATATATTTT.

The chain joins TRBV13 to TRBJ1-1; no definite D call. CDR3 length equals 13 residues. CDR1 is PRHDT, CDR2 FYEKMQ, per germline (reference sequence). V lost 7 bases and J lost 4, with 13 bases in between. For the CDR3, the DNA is TGTGCCAGCAACTCGCCGGGAGCCACTGAAGCTTTCTTT. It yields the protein CASNSPGATEAFF.

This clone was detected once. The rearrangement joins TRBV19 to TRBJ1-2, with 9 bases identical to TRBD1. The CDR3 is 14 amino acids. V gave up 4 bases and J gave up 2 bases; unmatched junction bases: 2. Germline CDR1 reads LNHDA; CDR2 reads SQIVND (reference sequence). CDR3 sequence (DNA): TGTGCCAGTAGTAGGGGACAGGGAAACTATGGCTACACCTTC. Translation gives CASSRGQGNYGYTF. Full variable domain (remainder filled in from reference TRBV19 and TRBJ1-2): DGGITQSPKYLFRKEGQNVTLSCEQNLNHDAMYWYRQDPGQGLRLIYYSQIVNDFQKGDIAEGYSVSREKKESFPLTVTSAQKNPTAFYLCASSRGQGNYGYTFGSGTRLTVV.